This is a list of T cell receptor beta chains from one sample in a study of T cell changes during pregnancy in multiple sclerosis. Clones were read by immunoSEQ multiplex PCR, and TCRdb kept only the in-frame ones, dropping some. The sample consists of 93,000 or so clones, roughly 93% of them appearing once. Sequenced material: peripheral blood, taken after pregnancy. The origin of the receptors is a female donor with multiple sclerosis, enrolled in a pregnancy study. CDR3s include the opening cysteine and the closing phenylalanine or tryptophan. D genes are given only for firm matches. Not all rows give a size; the values are once, few, many and, for expanded clones, a class.

TRBV7-9	TRBD1	TRBJ2-7	-	CASSRGWTGDKNEQYF	TGTGCCAGCAGCCGAGGTTGGACAGGGGATAAGAACGAGCAGTACTTC
TRBV4-1	TRBD2	TRBJ2-1	-	CASSRTSPTRYNEQFF	TGCGCCAGCAGCCGGACTAGCCCTACCCGCTACAATGAGCAGTTCTTC
TRBV6-5	TRBD1	TRBJ1-1	-	CASSYSGTVNTEAFF	TGTGCCAGCAGTTACTCCGGGACAGTTAACACTGAAGCTTTCTTT
TRBV18	-	TRBJ1-1	-	CASSLSTEAFF	TGTGCCAGCTCACTCTCCACTGAAGCTTTCTTT
TRBV18	-	TRBJ1-3	once	CASSPQQQGSGNTIYF	TGTGCCAGCTCACCACAGCAGCAGGGCTCTGGAAACACCATATATTTT
TRBV15	TRBD2	TRBJ2-3	once	CATSSPLGGKSVTQYF	TGTGCCACCAGCAGTCCCCTGGGGGGGAAGTCGGTTACGCAGTATTTT
TRBV5-4	TRBD1	TRBJ2-1	-	CASSPEIRDSSYNEQFF	TGTGCCAGCAGCCCAGAAATCCGGGACAGCTCCTACAATGAGCAGTTCTTC
TRBV28	-	TRBJ1-2	-	CASSRGGLGYTF	TGTGCCAGCAGCCGGGGGGGTTTAGGCTACACCTTC
TRBV5-4	-	TRBJ2-6	-	CASSLMGGSGANVLTF	TGTGCCAGCAGCTTGATGGGGGGCTCTGGGGCCAACGTCCTGACTTTC
TRBV4-1	TRBD2	TRBJ2-1	few	CASSQGLLAGGKSSYNEQFF	TGCGCCAGCAGCCAAGGGCTGTTAGCGGGGGGCAAAAGCTCCTACAATGAGCAGTTCTTC
TRBV15	-	TRBJ1-5	-	CATSRDRGRGSNQPQHF	TGTGCCACCAGCAGAGATCGAGGTCGGGGAAGCAATCAGCCCCAGCATTTT
TRBV7-3	-	TRBJ2-3	-	CASSRSLTGIEDTQYF	TGTGCCAGCAGCCGTTCCCTTACAGGGATTGAGGATACGCAGTATTTT
TRBV28	TRBD1	TRBJ2-7	-	CASSLDGWDRDLDGEQYF	TGTGCCAGCAGTTTAGACGGTTGGGACAGAGACCTTGATGGAGAGCAGTACTTC
TRBV7-6	-	TRBJ2-2	-	CASSHRRLTGLANTGELFF	TGTGCCAGCAGCCACCGGAGGCTTACGGGTCTCGCGAACACCGGGGAGCTGTTTTTT
TRBV7-2	TRBD1	TRBJ1-5	-	CASSLGDSLNQPQHF	TGTGCCAGCAGCTTAGGGGACAGCTTAAATCAGCCCCAGCATTTT
TRBV19	TRBD1	TRBJ1-2	-	CACKRDSLGGYTF	TGTGCCTGCAAGAGGGACAGCCTGGGAGGCTACACCTTC
TRBV19	TRBD1	TRBJ2-1	-	CASSMGTGVGPPATYNEQFF	TGTGCCAGTAGTATGGGGACAGGGGTAGGACCGCCGGCTACCTACAATGAGCAGTTCTTC
TRBV7-9	TRBD1	TRBJ2-2	-	CASSLGQGDTGELFF	TGTGCCAGCAGCTTAGGGCAGGGGGACACCGGGGAGCTGTTTTTT
TRBV27	-	TRBJ2-3	-	CASSSPSSGSTDTQYF	TGTGCCAGCAGTTCCCCGTCGAGCGGCAGCACAGATACGCAGTATTTT
TRBV28	-	TRBJ1-2	-	CASIAMDISKVLVNYGYTF	TGTGCCAGCATTGCGATGGACATAAGCAAAGTTCTTGTTAACTATGGCTACACCTTC
TRBV19	TRBD1	TRBJ1-6	-	CASSIGTGHVNSPLHF	TGTGCCAGTAGTATAGGGACAGGGCATGTGAATTCACCCCTCCACTTT
TRBV30	-	TRBJ2-7	-	CAWAPGSYEQYF	TGTGCCTGGGCGCCAGGGTCCTACGAGCAGTACTTC
TRBV5-1	TRBD1	TRBJ1-2	-	CASSFADGTGSNYGYTF	TGCGCCAGCAGCTTTGCTGACGGGACAGGCTCTAACTATGGCTACACCTTC
TRBV30	TRBD1	TRBJ2-7	-	CAWSPDRGISYEQYF	TGTGCCTGGAGCCCGGACAGGGGAATTTCCTACGAGCAGTACTTC
TRBV6-6	-	TRBJ2-1	once	CASSGQGRVFGEQFF	TGTGCCAGCAGTGGTCAGGGTAGAGTATTCGGGGAGCAGTTCTTC
TRBV5-8	-	TRBJ1-3	-	CASSPRAGQLLGAIYF	TGTGCCAGCAGCCCCAGGGCCGGACAGCTCCTAGGGGCCATATATTTT
TRBV6-1	-	TRBJ2-7	-	CASSVLAGGGLTYEQYF	TGTGCCAGCAGTGTCTTAGCCGGAGGGGGCCTCACCTACGAGCAGTACTTC
TRBV5-1	TRBD2	TRBJ2-2	once	CASSHRSGGNTGELFF	TGCGCCAGCAGCCACCGTAGCGGGGGGAACACCGGGGAGCTGTTTTTT
TRBV7-6	-	TRBJ2-7	-	CASSLEAGSYEQYF	TGTGCCAGCAGCTTAGAGGCAGGGTCCTACGAGCAGTACTTC
TRBV27	TRBD1	TRBJ2-3	-	CASNEGTGGADTQYF	TGTGCCAGCAACGAGGGGACAGGGGGAGCAGATACGCAGTATTTT
TRBV20-1	-	TRBJ2-1	-	CSATLDNEQFF	TGCAGTGCCACCCTAGACAATGAGCAGTTCTTC
TRBV28	TRBD1	TRBJ1-4	-	CASRQGGNEKLFF	TGTGCCAGCAGACAGGGGGGGAATGAAAAACTGTTTTTT
TRBV7-2	TRBD1	TRBJ2-7	-	CASSSTWTGSGQYF	TGTGCCAGCAGCTCCACGTGGACAGGGAGTGGGCAGTACTTC
TRBV7-3	-	TRBJ1-1	-	CASSLTLNTEAFF	TGTGCCAGCAGCTTAACACTCAACACTGAAGCTTTCTTT
TRBV2	-	TRBJ1-2	-	CASSSTGNGYTF	TGTGCCAGCAGTTCTACAGGGAATGGCTACACCTTC
TRBV2	TRBD2	TRBJ2-3	-	CASYLGTSGTDTQYF	TGTGCCAGCTACCTCGGGACTAGCGGGACAGATACGCAGTATTTT
TRBV2	-	TRBJ1-1	-	CASSGGPNTEAFF	TGTGCCAGCAGTGGAGGGCCGAACACTGAAGCTTTCTTT
TRBV9	-	TRBJ2-5	-	CASSPQEPGTQYF	TGTGCCAGCAGCCCACAGGAGCCCGGGACCCAGTACTTC
TRBV7-3	TRBD1	TRBJ1-1	-	CASSYTLPGQGLTEAFF	TGTGCCAGCAGCTACACCCTCCCGGGACAGGGCTTAACTGAAGCTTTCTTT
TRBV5-1	TRBD1	TRBJ2-5	-	CASSPTRDRLRETQYF	TGCGCCAGCAGCCCGACACGGGACAGGCTTCGAGAGACCCAGTACTTC
TRBV28	-	TRBJ2-7	-	CASSLSFYEQYF	TGTGCCAGCAGTTTATCTTTCTACGAGCAGTACTTC
TRBV30	TRBD1	TRBJ1-1	-	CAWSGLGQGVGDTEAFF	TGTGCCTGGAGTGGGCTTGGGCAGGGGGTTGGGGACACTGAAGCTTTCTTT
TRBV5-1	TRBD2	TRBJ2-2	-	CASSGLAGEAGELFF	TGCGCCAGCAGCGGACTAGCGGGAGAGGCCGGGGAGCTGTTTTTT
TRBV5-1	TRBD1	TRBJ2-1	-	CASSRSGQGAWNEQFF	TGCGCCAGCAGCCGGAGTGGACAGGGGGCATGGAATGAGCAGTTCTTC
TRBV5-1	-	TRBJ1-1	-	CASAPHFGVEPEAFF	TGCGCCAGCGCCCCCCACTTCGGGGTAGAACCTGAAGCTTTCTTT
TRBV9	TRBD2	TRBJ2-3	-	CASSSGLAGLTDTQYF	TGTGCCAGCAGCTCGGGACTAGCGGGGCTCACAGATACGCAGTATTTT
TRBV5-5	TRBD1	TRBJ2-7	-	CASSLNGQGNYEQYF	TGTGCCAGCAGCTTGAACGGACAGGGGAACTACGAGCAGTACTTC
TRBV19	TRBD1	TRBJ2-7	-	CASRRGGGEQYF	TGTGCCAGTAGGCGAGGGGGCGGCGAGCAGTACTTC
TRBV19	TRBD1	TRBJ1-2	-	CASSNRDRGRYGYTF	TGTGCCAGTAGTAACCGGGACAGGGGCCGCTATGGCTACACCTTC
TRBV2	-	TRBJ2-3	-	CASSEKTYTDTQYF	TGTGCCAGCAGTGAAAAGACTTACACAGATACGCAGTATTTT
TRBV4-3	-	TRBJ2-2	-	CASSPGGRGTGELFF	TGCGCCAGCAGCCCGGGGGGCCGGGGCACCGGGGAGCTGTTTTTT
TRBV5-1	-	TRBJ2-5	-	CASSLSPTRAETQYF	TGCGCCAGCAGCTTGAGTCCCACCAGGGCCGAGACCCAGTACTTC
TRBV2	TRBD1	TRBJ2-7	-	CASSLGQGSYEQYF	TGTGCCAGCAGCCTCGGACAGGGCAGCTACGAGCAGTACTTC